These T cell receptor beta chains were read from a single sample in a study of T cells in Graves' hyperthyroidism and ophthalmopathy. TCRdb passed the multiplex PCR reads through MiXCR, listing each CDR3 protein once. The sample holds some 490,000 distinct CDR3 sequences, under 25% seen once. The specimen sequenced was blood. The source of these receptors is a woman aged 70-85 years with Graves' ophthalmopathy. Both conserved end residues are part of each CDR3. D genes are given only for firm matches. Clone size is stated in some rows and not others, as once, few, many or a class when expanded.

v_call,j_call,clone_size,d_call,cdr3_nt,cdr3_aa
TRBV6-2/TRBV6-3,TRBJ2-1,many,-,TGTGCCAGCAGTTACGGTCACAATGAGCAGTTCTTC,CASSYGHNEQFF
TRBV20-1,TRBJ1-2,-,-,TGCAGTGCTAGAGTGGGGTCGGGCTATGGCTACACCTTC,CSARVGSGYGYTF
TRBV19,TRBJ2-1,-,TRBD2,TGTGCCAGTAGTGCACTAGCGGGAGGTTGGTTGAATGAGCAGTTCTTC,CASSALAGGWLNEQFF
TRBV5-1,TRBJ2-1,-,-,TGCGCCAGCAGCTTTGCGGGGGCGCGGAATGAGCAGTTCTTC,CASSFAGARNEQFF
TRBV9,TRBJ1-1,few,-,TGTGCCAGCAGCGTAGTAGGGAGGGACACTGAAGCTTTCTTT,CASSVVGRDTEAFF
TRBV7-2,TRBJ2-1,-,-,TGTGCCAGCAGCTTAGCTAGGGGTACTTCCTACAATGAGCAGTTCTTC,CASSLARGTSYNEQFF
TRBV4-1,TRBJ1-1,-,-,TGCGCCAGCAGCCCCCGGGACCAGGGAGAAGCTTTCTTT,CASSPRDQGEAFF
TRBV27,TRBJ1-2,-,TRBD1,TGTGCCAGCAGGTCTGAGGGACAGGTAAATGGCTACACCTTC,CASRSEGQVNGYTF
TRBV20-1,TRBJ2-3,few,-,TGCAGTGCTCCCCCCCCTACGCAGTATTTT,CSAPPPTQYF
TRBV27,TRBJ2-5,few,TRBD1,TGTGCCAGCAGCCCCCCGGGGACAGGGGTGGGCCAAGAGACCCAGTACTTC,CASSPPGTGVGQETQYF
TRBV5-1,TRBJ2-1,few,TRBD1,TGCGCCAGCAGGGGACAGGCCTCCTACAATGAGCAGTTCTTC,CASRGQASYNEQFF
TRBV30,TRBJ1-5,few,TRBD1,TGTGCCTGGAGTGCAGGGACAGGGGTCAATCAGCCCCAGCATTTT,CAWSAGTGVNQPQHF
TRBV20-1,TRBJ1-1,many,-,TGCAGTGCCACCCGTTGGGGGGACACTGAAGCTTTCTTT,CSATRWGDTEAFF
TRBV7-3,TRBJ1-3,-,-,TGTGCCAGCAGCCGAGAGGGTGGTTCTGGAAACACCATATATTTT,CASSREGGSGNTIYF
TRBV20-1,TRBJ2-7,few,TRBD2,TGCAGTGCTAATTGGGCTAGCGGGTTGGAGGTACCTTACGAGCAGTACTTC,CSANWASGLEVPYEQYF
TRBV24-1,TRBJ1-5,-,-,TGTGCCACCAGTGATAAAATTCCCATTCAGCCCCAGCATTTT,CATSDKIPIQPQHF
TRBV18,TRBJ2-2,many,TRBD1,TGTGCCAGCTCACGCGGACAGGTTTACGGGGAGCTGTTTTTT,CASSRGQVYGELFF
TRBV7-9,TRBJ2-7,-,-,TGTGCCAGCAGCTTAGCGAGACTAGATACCGAGCAGTACTTC,CASSLARLDTEQYF
TRBV11-2,TRBJ1-1,-,-,TGTGCCAGCAGCCAATCGGAGTTGGGCAGGCCAAACACTGAAGCTTTCTTT,CASSQSELGRPNTEAFF
TRBV7-2,TRBJ1-6,few,TRBD1,TGTGCCAGCAGCCCAAGGGTGAGACAGGGGGGCTCACCCCTCCACTTT,CASSPRVRQGGSPLHF
TRBV3-1,TRBJ1-3,few,-,TGTGCCAGCAGCCACCGTGGGTGGCACTCTGGAAACACCATATATTTT,CASSHRGWHSGNTIYF
TRBV20-1,TRBJ2-7,-,-,TGCAGTGCTAGACTTGACAGGAGCTCCTACGAGCAGTACTTC,CSARLDRSSYEQYF
TRBV30,TRBJ1-2,-,TRBD1,TGTGCCTGGAACCTTGAGGGGGCGGTTGGCTACACCTTC,CAWNLEGAVGYTF
TRBV11-2,TRBJ2-3,many,TRBD2,TGTGCCAGCAGCCCTAGCGGGGCTAGCACAGATACGCAGTATTTT,CASSPSGASTDTQYF
TRBV20-1,TRBJ2-1,-,TRBD1,TGCAGTGCTAGGGACAGGGAGACCTGGGATGAGCAGTTCTTC,CSARDRETWDEQFF
TRBV5-1,TRBJ1-2,-,TRBD1,TGCGCCAGCAGCAGCTTCGAGACAGGGATTTATGGCTACACCTTC,CASSSFETGIYGYTF
TRBV2,TRBJ1-2,few,TRBD1,TGTGCCAGCAGCATGGACAGGGTCGATGGCTACACCTTC,CASSMDRVDGYTF
TRBV19,TRBJ2-6,-,TRBD1,TGTGCCAGTACCAGGGACAGGGGGCGGGCTGGGGCCAACGTCCTGACTTTC,CASTRDRGRAGANVLTF
TRBV30,TRBJ1-6,-,-,TGTGCCTGGAGGAGCCCGCGACAGGTCTATAATTCACCCCTCCACTTT,CAWRSPRQVYNSPLHF
TRBV28,TRBJ2-5,few,TRBD2,TGTGCCAGCACGAAAGAGGGTAGCGGGAGACCAGAGACCCAGTACTTC,CASTKEGSGRPETQYF
TRBV19,TRBJ1-5,-,-,TGTGCCAGTAGTATGGTCCCGTATCAGCCCCAGCATTTT,CASSMVPYQPQHF
TRBV19,TRBJ2-2,once,-,TGTGCCAGTAGTAAATACAGGGACGGGGTCACCGGGGAGCTGTTTTTT,CASSKYRDGVTGELFF
TRBV6-1,TRBJ2-7,few,-,TGTGCCAGCAGCATGGACAGTACCTACGAGCAGTACTTC,CASSMDSTYEQYF
TRBV20-1,TRBJ2-7,once,TRBD2,TGCAGTGCTAGAGATGGGGGGGGCGAGCAGTACTTC,CSARDGGGEQYF
TRBV28,TRBJ2-7,many,-,TGTGCCACCACCCCCCACGGGTCGGTGGGGGAGCAGTACTTC,CATTPHGSVGEQYF
TRBV3-1,TRBJ2-7,many,-,TGTGCCAGCAGCCAACTAGTCGGCGAGCAGTACTTC,CASSQLVGEQYF
TRBV5-1,TRBJ2-3,-,-,TGCGCCAGCAGCTTGGATTCAGGGGCCCTCACCAGGGGAGATACGCAGTATTTT,CASSLDSGALTRGDTQYF
TRBV11-2,TRBJ2-5,many,TRBD2,TGTGCCAGCAGCTCGGGACTAGCGGGAGGGAAAGAGACCCAGTACTTC,CASSSGLAGGKETQYF
TRBV5-1,TRBJ2-7,many,-,TGCGCCAGCTCCTCAGGCCACCCCTACGAGCAGTACTTC,CASSSGHPYEQYF
TRBV7-9,TRBJ2-5,-,-,TGTGCCAGCAGATCCTCGGAGACCCAGTACTTC,CASRSSETQYF
TRBV20-1,TRBJ1-4,few,-,TGCAGTGCGCAACATCTCGTGTGGGGGGTTAAGGAAAAACTGTTTTTT,CSAQHLVWGVKEKLFF
TRBV6-5,TRBJ2-1,many,TRBD2,TGTGCCAGCAGTTACCTTCCACCCGGGACTAGCGGGATCGCCAATGAGCAGTTCTTC,CASSYLPPGTSGIANEQFF
TRBV28,TRBJ2-1,many,-,TGTGCCAGCAGTTTCGTCTCCTACAATGAGCAGTTCTTC,CASSFVSYNEQFF
TRBV20-1,TRBJ2-3,many,-,TGCAGTGCTAGCGTGGGGTACACAGATACGCAGTATTTT,CSASVGYTDTQYF
TRBV19,TRBJ2-1,-,TRBD2,TGTGCCAGTAGTATATTCCCTAGCGGGGGGAGCTCCTACAATGAGCAGTTCTTC,CASSIFPSGGSSYNEQFF
TRBV7-2,TRBJ2-3,many,-,TGTGCCAGCAGCTTAGGGCTGGGGGCGCAGTATTTT,CASSLGLGAQYF
TRBV30,TRBJ2-1,-,TRBD2,TGTGCCTGGACGCGACTAGCCGATAGCTCCTACAATGAGCAGCTCTTC,CAWTRLADSSYNEQLF
TRBV27,TRBJ1-5,few,-,TGTGCCAGCAATCGGGCTTATAGCAATCAGCCCCAGCATTTT,CASNRAYSNQPQHF